This T cell receptor beta chain appears in the sequencing data of a study of T cell changes during pregnancy in multiple sclerosis. Produced via immunoSEQ multiplex PCR; TCRdb's table is partial and in-frame only. The sample shows about 77,000 clones, about 88% of them seen only once. Germline CDR1 and CDR2: PRHDT and FYEKMQ (reference sequence). J lost 7 bases, V lost 5 bases, and 14 bases had no gene match. The CDR3 consists of 16 residues. The source of this sequence is a female donor with multiple sclerosis, enrolled in a pregnancy study. The sample consisted of peripheral blood, taken before pregnancy. The V gene is TRBV13, the J gene TRBJ2-3; 8 nucleotides match TRBD2. The CDR3 DNA follows: TGTGCCAGCAGCCCGACCAGCCTCGGGGGGGCGAATACGCAGTATTTT. Protein sequence: CASSPTSLGGANTQYF.